This TCR beta chain is drawn from a study of identical twins. TCRdb called the 5' RACE reads again in MiXCR, with one record for every CDR3 protein. The repertoire has about 720,000 distinct CDR3 sequences, under 9% of them found once; the top ten carry more than 0.75%. Looked up from germline, CDR1 is LGHDT and CDR2 is YNNKEL (reference sequence). The CDR3 is 13 amino acids. Trimming removed 0 bases from V and 5 bases from J, with 4 bases in between. This clonotype was counted between two and nine times. The sample also formed part of further work on yellow fever vaccine responses in identical twins.

The chain uses TRBV3-1 and TRBJ2-2; D unresolved. Material: PBMCs. This TCR was recovered from a woman between 18 and 30 years old in good health. CDR3 DNA: TGTGCCAGCAGCCAAGAGGTGACCGGGGAGCTGTTTTTT. This encodes CASSQEVTGELFF.